Shown below are 18 T cell receptor beta chains from a single sample sequenced in a study of shared clonotypes between healthy human individuals. Assay: immunoSEQ multiplex PCR; the TCRdb copy retains only in-frame clones and omits some. The repertoire holds some 2,400,000 clones, with around 95% as singletons. Sequenced input: naive CD4+ T cells sorted from blood. Subset denoted: CD45RA+ positively selected. The receptor source for this set is a man between 18 and 35 years old in good health.

This sequence joins TRBV7-9 and TRBJ1-2; possible D gene TRBD1, 6 bases. CDR3 length: 14 residues. The V and J ends lost 6 bases and 4 bases respectively, with 15 bases between them. Germline V gene lookup returns CDR1 SEHNR and CDR2 FQNEAQ (reference sequence). The CDR3 loop reads CASRPSRDTYGYTF. The CDR3 DNA is TGTGCCAGCAGGCCGTCCCGGGACACCTATGGCTACACCTTC.

This chain uses TRBV19 with TRBJ1-3; D remains unclear. Germline V gene data show CDR1 as LNHDA and CDR2 as SQIVND (reference sequence). The CDR3 covers 17 residues. V was trimmed by 3 bases and J by 0 bases, leaving 15 bases between them. The CDR3 here is CASSIGGSPSSGNTIYF. For the CDR3, the DNA is TGTGCCAGTAGTATCGGTGGCAGCCCATCCTCTGGAAACACCATATATTTT.

A note on this clone: The same CDR3 also results from other DNA sequences found in this sample. V and J are TRBV20-1 and TRBJ2-1; D may be TRBD2 (6 bases). The CDR3 has 10 residues. The ends were cut back, 5 bases at V and 10 bases at J, with 9 bases in the middle. Germline CDR1 reads DFQATT; CDR2 reads SNEGSKA (reference sequence). The CDR3 here is CSAPRGEQFF. The CDR3 bases are TGCAGTGCTCCTCGGGGGGAGCAGTTCTTC.

This chain uses TRBV6-5 with TRBJ2-6; 7 nucleotides line up with TRBD1. The trim removed 6 bases at V and 2 bases at J, leaving 4 bases unmatched. There are 15 residues in the CDR3. The germline V gene encodes CDR1 MNHEY and CDR2 SVGAGI. The CDR3 DNA follows: TGTGCCAGCAGCCTTGACAGGGCTGGGGCCAACGTCCTGACTTTC. This gives the protein CASSLDRAGANVLTF.

This chain links TRBV6-5 with TRBJ1-2; TRBD1 might be the D (5 bases). Trimming pared 5 bases from V and 3 bases from J, leaving 10 bases between. Germline V CDR1 and CDR2: MNHEY, SVGAGI. CDR3 length equals 13 residues. As DNA, the CDR3 is TGTGCCAGCAGTAAGGGGCTAGACTATGGCTACACCTTC. Translating gives CASSKGLDYGYTF.

The chain is built from TRBV7-2 and TRBJ1-1; D is undetermined. Trimming shortened V by 3 bases and J by 0 bases, and 8 bases separated the two germline ends. This CDR3 region has 14 residues. Germline CDR1 is SGHTA and CDR2 is FQGNSA. CDR3 DNA sequence: TGTGCCAGCAGCTTGAGGCTGCTGAACACTGAAGCTTTCTTT. The encoded protein is CASSLRLLNTEAFF. The variable domain in full, with the rest retrieved from reference TRBV7-2 and TRBJ1-1, is GAGVSQSPSNKVTEKGKDVELRCDPISGHTALYWYRQSLGQGLEFLIYFQGNSAPDKSGLPSDRFSAERTGGSVSTLTIQRTQQEDSAVYLCASSLRLLNTEAFFGQGTRLTVV.

The chain joins TRBV30 to TRBJ2-3; 12 nucleotides align to TRBD2. CDR1 and CDR2 (germline): GTSNPN, SVGIG (reference sequence). This CDR3 region has 18 residues. V shed 2 bases, J shed 1 base, and the junction held 10 bases outside the gene matches. The CDR3 DNA sequence: TGTGCCTGGAGTTCGGGACTAGCGGGTCCAGGGCGCACAGATACGCAGTATTTT. Encoded protein: CAWSSGLAGPGRTDTQYF.

The V gene is TRBV9, the J gene TRBJ2-2, with 9 bases identical to TRBD1. V shed 3 bases and J 6 bases; nucleotides not matched to a gene: 6. The CDR3 totals 15 residues. Germline lookup yields CDR1 SGDLS and CDR2 YYNGEE. CDR3 amino acids: CASSASQGAAGELFF. The CDR3 bases are TGTGCCAGCAGCGCATCACAGGGGGCCGCCGGGGAGCTGTTTTTT. The full variable domain, with the rest looked up from reference TRBV9 and TRBJ2-2, is DSGVTQTPKHLITATGQRVTLRCSPRSGDLSVYWYQQSLDQGLQFLIQYYNGEERAKGNILERFSAQQFPDLHSELNLSSLELGDSALYFCASSASQGAAGELFFGEGSRLTVL.

The chain uses TRBV28 and TRBJ1-4; 7 bases map to TRBD1. The CDR3 has 13 amino acids. Germline trimming cut 6 bases from V and 8 bases from J; bases unmatched to any gene: 6. Germline V CDR1 and CDR2: MDHEN, SYDVKM. In DNA, the CDR3 is TGTGCCAGCAGGACAGGGAGGTGGGAAAAACTGTTTTTT. It is translated as CASRTGRWEKLFF.

The chain combines TRBV6-5 with TRBJ1-2; TRBD1 matches at 8 bases. The V gene's germline CDR1 is MNHEY and CDR2 SVGAGI. The CDR3 covers 15 residues. V was pared by 7 bases and J by 5 bases, with 12 bases of the junction left unmatched. CDR3 sequence: CASKPGTGSLYGYTF. The CDR3 region has the DNA TGTGCCAGCAAGCCTGGGACAGGAAGTTTATATGGCTACACCTTC.

The rearrangement uses TRBV5-1 and TRBJ2-7, with 10 nucleotides matching TRBD2. With 1 base clipped from V and 4 bases from J, the junction kept 5 bases outside the gene matches. The CDR3 length is 15 residues. Germline CDR1 reads SGHRS; CDR2 reads YFSETQ. CDR3: CASSLSGLAAYEQYF. The CDR3 DNA follows: TGCGCCAGCAGCTTGTCAGGACTAGCGGCATACGAGCAGTACTTC.

About this clone: Other DNA sequences in this sample translate to the same CDR3. This chain connects TRBV5-4 to TRBJ2-1; no firm D call. The CDR3 sequence is 13 residues long. Germline CDR1 SGHNT, CDR2 YYREEE (reference sequence). Trimming took 0 bases from V and 5 from J, leaving 6 bases between them. The CDR3 nucleotides are TGTGCCAGCAGCTTGGTGGGGAACAATGAGCAGTTCTTC. Its translation is CASSLVGNNEQFF.

The rearrangement joins TRBV7-6 to TRBJ2-7, with D tentatively TRBD1 (5 bases). V lost 5 bases and J lost 3, with 11 bases in between. Germline CDR1 is SGHVS and CDR2 is FNYEAQ. The CDR3 extends over 13 amino acids. The CDR3 sequence: CASSLPDSYEQYF. The CDR3 DNA reads TGTGCCAGCAGCCTACCCGACAGCTACGAGCAGTACTTC.

This chain uses TRBV4-1 with TRBJ2-1; D might be TRBD2 (6 bases). Germline V gene data show CDR1 as MGHRA and CDR2 as YSYEKL. CDR3 length: 16 amino acids. The V end was cut by 0 bases, the J end by 6 bases, with 15 bases between. Here the CDR3 DNA reads TGCGCCAGCAGCCAAGATCTTCGGGGGAATGGCAATGAGCAGTTCTTC. Protein: CASSQDLRGNGNEQFF.

The rearrangement joins TRBV5-1 to TRBJ2-3; D tentatively fits TRBD1 or TRBD2 (5 bases each). Germline values: CDR1 SGHRS, CDR2 YFSETQ. The CDR3 is 15 amino acids. Trimming cost V 2 bases and J 5 bases, with 15 bases left between them. The CDR3 region is CASSFGLGVGDTQYF. CDR3 in DNA: TGCGCCAGCAGCTTCGGACTGGGGGTGGGAGATACGCAGTATTTT.

The chain joins TRBV18 to TRBJ1-4; D gene unclear. The CDR3 extends over 14 amino acids. Germline V gene lookup returns CDR1 KGHSH and CDR2 LQKENI. V was cut by 7 bases and J by 0 bases, with 9 bases left in between. In DNA, the CDR3 is TGTGCCAGCTTCAAGGGCGCAACTAATGAAAAACTGTTTTTT. It translates to CASFKGATNEKLFF.

The rearrangement joins TRBV18 to TRBJ1-4, with 12 bases aligning to TRBD1. The CDR3 covers 16 residues. The V gene's germline CDR1 is KGHSH and CDR2 LQKENI. Losses at the gene ends were 3 bases for V and 4 bases for J; bases not matched to a gene: 3. The CDR3 sequence is CASSPGQGAFNEKLFF. In nucleotides, the CDR3 is TGTGCCAGCTCACCGGGACAGGGGGCCTTTAATGAAAAACTGTTTTTT. Full variable domain (outside the CDR3, taken from reference TRBV18 and TRBJ1-4): NAGVMQNPRHLVRRRGQEARLRCSPMKGHSHVYWYRQLPEEGLKFMVYLQKENIIDESGMPKERFSAEFPKEGPSILRIQQVVRGDSAAYFCASSPGQGAFNEKLFFGSGTQLSVL.

J is TRBJ2-1 and V is TRBV2; a weak D match, TRBD2 (6 bases). V was pared by 4 bases and J by 4 bases, with 8 bases between. Germline loops: CDR1 SNHLY, CDR2 FYNNEI. The CDR3 has 13 residues. The CDR3 loop is CASSAREYNEQFF. The CDR3 region has the DNA TGTGCCAGCAGTGCCCGGGAGTACAATGAGCAGTTCTTC. The full variable domain, with the rest looked up from reference TRBV2 and TRBJ2-1, is EPEVTQTPSHQVTQMGQEVILRCVPISNHLYFYWYRQILGQKVEFLVSFYNNEISEKSEIFDDQFSVERPDGSNFTLKIRSTKLEDSAMYFCASSAREYNEQFFGPGTRLTVL.